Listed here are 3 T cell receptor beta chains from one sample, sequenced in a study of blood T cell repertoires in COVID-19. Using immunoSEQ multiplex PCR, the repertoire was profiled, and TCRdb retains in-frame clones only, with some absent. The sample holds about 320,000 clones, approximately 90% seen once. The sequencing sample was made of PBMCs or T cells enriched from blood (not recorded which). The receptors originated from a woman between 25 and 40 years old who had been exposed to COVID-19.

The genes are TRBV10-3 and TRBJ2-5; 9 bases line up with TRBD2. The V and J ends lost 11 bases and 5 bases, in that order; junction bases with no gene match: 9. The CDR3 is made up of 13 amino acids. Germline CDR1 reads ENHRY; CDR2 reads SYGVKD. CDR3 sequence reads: CAVRGGAGETQYF. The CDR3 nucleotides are TGTGCCGTACGCGGGGGGGCAGGGGAGACCCAGTACTTC.

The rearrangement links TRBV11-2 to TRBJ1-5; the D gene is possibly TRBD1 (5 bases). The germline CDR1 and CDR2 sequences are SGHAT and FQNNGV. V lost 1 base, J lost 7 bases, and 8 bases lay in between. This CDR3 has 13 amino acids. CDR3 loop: CASSLGTLQPQHF. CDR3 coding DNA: TGTGCCAGCAGCTTAGGGACACTGCAGCCCCAGCATTTT.

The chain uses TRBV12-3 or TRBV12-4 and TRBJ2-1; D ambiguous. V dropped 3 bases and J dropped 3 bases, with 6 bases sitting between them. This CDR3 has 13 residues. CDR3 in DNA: TGTGCCAGCAGTTTTGGCAGCTACAATGAGCAGTTCTTC. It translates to CASSFGSYNEQFF.